The next 15 T cell receptor beta chains were all read from a single sample in a study of T-cell reconstitution after alpha-beta-depleted transplantation in children. The library targeted TCRbeta and was prepared with unique molecular identifiers. One entry per CDR3 protein results from TCRdb running MiXCR on the PCR reads. The table shows 300,000 to 350,000 distinct CDR3 sequences, with under 20% occurring only once. Here the sequenced sample was PBMCs, mostly from graft donor cells, taken 360 days after TCRalphabeta/CD19-depleted stem cell transplant. The receptors come from a male patient aged 2-10 years who had a stem cell transplant for acute lymphoblastic leukemia, so the T cells may come from the graft donor.

The chain has TRBV4-2 and TRBJ2-2, with 8 bases lining up with TRBD1. CDR3 size: 16 residues. CDR1 and CDR2 (germline): LGHNA, YNFKEQ. V shed 4 bases, J shed 5 bases, and the junction held 9 bases outside the gene matches. In DNA form, the CDR3 reads TGTGCCAGCAGCCGAGCCGGGACAGGTGGGACCGGGGAGCTGTTTTTT. It codes for CASSRAGTGGTGELFF.

The rearrangement joins TRBV20-1 to TRBJ1-2; the D gene is possibly TRBD1 (6 bases). Germline-derived CDR1 and CDR2 are DFQATT and SNEGSKA (reference sequence). The germline V and J ends were trimmed by 0 bases and 0 bases, with 11 bases remaining between them. The CDR3 is made up of 15 amino acids. The CDR3 sequence is CSARDRGPPNYGYTF. CDR3 sequence (DNA): TGCAGTGCTAGAGACAGGGGCCCTCCTAACTATGGCTACACCTTC.

This sequence joins TRBV30 and TRBJ1-1, with a weak D call TRBD1 (6 bases). In germline, CDR1 is GTSNPN, CDR2 SVGIG (reference sequence). The CDR3 has 12 amino acids. The germline V and J ends were trimmed by 5 bases and 5 bases, with 12 bases remaining between them. CDR3 in DNA: TGTGCCTGGCTACAGGGAAAAACTGAAGCTTTCTTT. This codes for CAWLQGKTEAFF.

This clonotype has at least ten counts. This rearrangement joins TRBV12-3 or TRBV12-4 to TRBJ2-3; 8 nucleotides agree with TRBD2. This CDR3 is 16 amino acids long. V trimming: 9 bases; J trimming: 0 bases; junction bases outside the gene matches: 11. CDR3 DNA sequence: TGTGCCAGTTCGGGCAGCGGGAGCCTTAGCACAGATACGCAGTATTTT. Amino acids: CASSGSGSLSTDTQYF.

CDR3 nucleotides: TGTGCCAGCCGCAGGCAATGGGAGAGCTCCTACGAGCAGTACTTC. Translating gives CASRRQWESSYEQYF. The V and J genes are TRBV7-9 and TRBJ2-7; D is possibly TRBD2 (5 bases). CDR1 SEHNR and CDR2 FQNEAQ come from the germline V gene (reference sequence). V lost 8 bases and J 0 bases, leaving 17 bases between the germline ends. The CDR3 covers 15 residues.

This chain joins TRBV4-3 and TRBJ2-5, with TRBD2 identical over 11 bases. Germline V gene lookup returns CDR1 LGHNA and CDR2 YSLEER. The CDR3 extends over 19 amino acids. Trimming took 2 bases from V and 4 from J; bases not matched to a gene: 15. The CDR3 region is CASSQIRLAGRLTVETQYF. CDR3 nucleotide sequence: TGCGCCAGCAGCCAAATAAGACTAGCGGGAAGGCTAACCGTAGAGACCCAGTACTTC.

The chain joins TRBV6-5 to TRBJ2-7, with TRBD1 identical over 7 bases. V dropped 5 bases and J dropped 7; count of bases not matched to a gene: 5. This CDR3 region has 12 residues. Germline CDR1 is MNHEY and CDR2 is SVGAGI. DNA of the CDR3: TGTGCCAGCAGTACAGGGGCCCGAGAGCAGTACTTC. Translated, it gives CASSTGAREQYF.

This clonotype has more than one count but fewer than ten. The rearrangement links TRBV6-5 to TRBJ2-1, with unresolved D. This CDR3 spans 15 amino acids. V was clipped by 3 bases and J by 5 bases, with 14 bases between them. Germline V gives CDR1 MNHEY, CDR2 SVGAGI. The CDR3 bases are TGTGCCAGCAGTTATGGGGATACCCTCCACAATGAGCAGTTCTTC. This encodes CASSYGDTLHNEQFF.

This chain joins TRBV7-3 and TRBJ2-3; D may be TRBD2 (6 bases). V was shortened by 0 bases and J by 14 bases, with 12 bases between the two germline ends. The CDR3 is 12 amino acids. Germline CDR1 reads SGHTA; CDR2 reads FQGTGA. This chain's CDR3 is CASSLTGLPAYF. CDR3 sequence (DNA): TGTGCCAGCAGCTTAACGGGACTCCCTGCGTATTTT.

This clonotype was counted a few times. V gene TRBV28 combines with J gene TRBJ1-4; the D is unclear. The CDR3 contains 11 residues. In germline, CDR1 is MDHEN, CDR2 SYDVKM. Trimming pared 3 bases from V and 8 bases from J, leaving 4 bases between. The CDR3 DNA reads TGTGCCAGCAGTTTCGAAGAAAAACTGTTTTTT. It specifies CASSFEEKLFF.

The chain employs TRBV12-3 or TRBV12-4 and TRBJ2-1, with D hard to call. Trimming took off 6 bases at V and 1 base at J, with 10 bases between the two ends. The CDR3 loop spans 14 amino acids. CDR3 nucleotide sequence: TGTGCCAGCAGCACTTTGGAGTCCTACAATGAGCAGTTCTTC. It is translated as CASSTLESYNEQFF.

This chain joins TRBV28 and TRBJ1-5; D remains ambiguous. Germline assignment: CDR1 MDHEN and CDR2 SYDVKM. The V end was cut by 10 bases, the J end by 2 bases, with 15 bases between. The CDR3 extends over 14 amino acids. The CDR3 is CATAQWEGNQPQHF. For the CDR3, the DNA is TGTGCCACCGCCCAGTGGGAGGGCAATCAGCCCCAGCATTTT.

The chain employs TRBV2 and TRBJ2-4, with 8 bases that match TRBD2. The CDR3 totals 15 residues. Germline loops: CDR1 SNHLY, CDR2 FYNNEI. Unmatched junction bases numbered 4, after V lost 6 bases and J lost 0 bases. The DNA for the CDR3 is TGTGCCAGCAGACTAGCGGAAATAGCCAAAAACATTCAGTACTTC. It specifies CASRLAEIAKNIQYF.

This sequence joins TRBV28 and TRBJ2-3; D perhaps matches TRBD2 (6 bases). Germline V gene data show CDR1 as MDHEN and CDR2 as SYDVKM. This CDR3 contains 15 residues. Trimming stripped 3 bases from V and 5 bases from J, with 15 bases between. The DNA for the CDR3 is TGTGCCAGCAGTTTCCCTAGGAGGGAGAAAGATACGCAGTATTTT. Residues: CASSFPRREKDTQYF.

The chain recombines TRBV4-3 with TRBJ2-7; D call uncertain. The V gene's germline CDR1 is LGHNA and CDR2 YSLEER. V was cut by 0 bases and J by 4 bases, with 10 bases left in between. This CDR3 spans 14 amino acids. The CDR3 loop reads CASSQDWPGYEQYF. The DNA for the CDR3 is TGCGCCAGCAGCCAAGATTGGCCCGGGTACGAGCAGTACTTC.